The 20 T cell receptor beta chains given below trace back to one sample, sequenced in a study of Ad26.COV2.S vaccination and SARS-CoV-2 variants. Treatment specified: roughly 19 received Ad26.COV2.S at low or high dose, single or two shots; 5 received placebo; per-sample allocation not given. Day 63 after the first vaccine or placebo injection was the time point for sampling. Clones were sequenced by immunoSEQ multiplex PCR, and TCRdb holds only the in-frame ones, with some missing. The table has around 320,000 clones, roughly 80% seen once; the top ten hold around 2%. The sequencing used peripheral blood, collected in a trial of Ad26.COV2.S vaccine versus placebo. The source of these receptors is a person aged 18-60 years who received the Ad26.COV2.S COVID-19 vaccine or a placebo.

V is TRBV7-9 and J is TRBJ2-1, with D possibly being TRBD1 (6 bases). Germline V gives CDR1 SEHNR, CDR2 FQNEAQ (reference sequence). This CDR3 has 16 amino acids. V shed 1 base and J shed 2 bases, with 12 bases lying between them. CDR3 region: CASSLGAGATYNEQFF. CDR3 nucleotide sequence: TGTGCCAGCAGCTTAGGGGCAGGGGCTACCTACAATGAGCAGTTCTTC.

This clone was detected a few times. V gene TRBV5-4 combines with J gene TRBJ1-2, with 7 positions matching TRBD1. The trim removed 4 bases at V and 6 bases at J, leaving 9 bases unmatched. CDR3 length: 14 residues. Per the germline V gene, CDR1 is SGHNT and CDR2 is YYREEE (reference sequence). The CDR3 region is CASSPETGPHGYTF. For the CDR3, the DNA is TGTGCCAGCAGCCCGGAGACAGGGCCTCATGGCTACACCTTC.

This chain joins TRBV28 and TRBJ2-4, with TRBD2 as a possible D gene (5 bases). Germline V gene data show CDR1 as MDHEN and CDR2 as SYDVKM. V lost 5 bases and J 6 bases, leaving 20 bases between the germline ends. CDR3 length: 16 amino acids. As DNA, the CDR3 is TGTGCCAGCAGTATACCCAGCGGCGCAGAGGGAAACATTCAGTACTTC. It translates to CASSIPSGAEGNIQYF.

This chain uses TRBV4-1 with TRBJ1-2; 9 bases are shared with TRBD1. Per the germline V gene, CDR1 is MGHRA and CDR2 is YSYEKL. J gave up 5 bases and V 1 base, and 8 bases lay outside the gene matches. The CDR3 sequence is 16 residues long. The CDR3 DNA reads TGCGCCAGCAGCCAAGGAGCCGGGACAGGGCCTTATGGCTACACCTTC. Its protein is CASSQGAGTGPYGYTF.

The chain links TRBV5-6 to TRBJ2-1, with D tentatively TRBD2 (5 bases). Between the trimmed V and J ends, which lost 4 bases and 1 base, there was a span of 9 bases. The CDR3 length is 14 residues. Germline CDR1 reads SGHDT; CDR2 reads YYEEEE. The CDR3 nucleotides read TGTGCCAGCAGCCGAGGACTGTCCTACAATGAGCAGTTCTTC. Translation gives CASSRGLSYNEQFF. The variable domain in full, with the rest retrieved from reference TRBV5-6 and TRBJ2-1, is DAGVTQSPTHLIKTRGQQVTLRCSPKSGHDTVSWYQQALGQGPQFIFQYYEEEERQRGNFPDRFSGHQFPNYSSELNVNALLLGDSALYLCASSRGLSYNEQFFGPGTRLTVL.

Only one count was recorded for this clone. The rearrangement uses TRBV4-1 and TRBJ1-6, with 8 bases aligning to TRBD1. J was trimmed by 7 bases and V by 2 bases; bases with no gene match: 7. The germline V gene encodes CDR1 MGHRA and CDR2 YSYEKL. The CDR3 runs 16 residues. The chain's CDR3 is CASSQIGQGPNSPLHF. CDR3 sequence (DNA): TGCGCCAGCAGCCAAATTGGACAGGGACCCAATTCACCCCTCCACTTT.

This chain links TRBV6-5 with TRBJ2-1; maybe TRBD1 (6 bases). The CDR3 is 15 residues long. Trimming stripped 6 bases from V and 7 bases from J, with 19 bases between. Germline V CDR1 and CDR2: MNHEY, SVGAGI. In DNA form, the CDR3 reads TGTGCCAGCAGGCTTCCGTGGGGACAAGCTAATGAGCAGTTCTTC. Translation: CASRLPWGQANEQFF.

The gene calls are TRBV5-1 and TRBJ2-3; 9 bases map to TRBD2. Germline V gives CDR1 SGHRS, CDR2 YFSETQ. This CDR3 is 16 amino acids long. The ends lost 0 bases at V and 2 bases at J; junction bases unmatched: 4. The CDR3 sequence is CASSLGLAGYTDTQYF. Here the CDR3 DNA reads TGCGCCAGCAGCTTGGGTCTAGCGGGGTACACAGATACGCAGTATTTT.

V and J are TRBV5-1 and TRBJ2-7; weak D call: TRBD2 (7 bases). CDR3 length: 14 amino acids. Deletions cut 2 bases from V and 7 bases from J, with 16 bases between. Per the germline V gene, CDR1 is SGHRS and CDR2 is YFSETQ. The CDR3 protein is CASSFAGAGREQYF. CDR3 coding DNA: TGCGCCAGCAGCTTCGCGGGGGCAGGGCGGGAGCAGTACTTC.

The V gene is TRBV6-1, the J gene TRBJ1-6; no clear D gene. Germline values: CDR1 MNHNS, CDR2 SASEGT. CDR3 length: 14 residues. Trimming left V 1 base short and J 14 bases short, with 15 bases between. The DNA of the CDR3 is TGTGCCAGCAGTGAAGTATCAGGTGGTGACACCCTCCACTTT. Amino acid sequence: CASSEVSGGDTLHF.

J is TRBJ2-1 and V is TRBV18; D is tentatively TRBD1 or TRBD2 (5 bases each). Between the trimmed V and J ends, which lost 1 base and 6 bases, there was a span of 16 bases. The CDR3 sequence is 16 residues long. Germline V gene data show CDR1 as KGHSH and CDR2 as LQKENI. The CDR3 DNA is TGTGCCAGCTCACCACGTGTACTAGGGGAAATCAATGAGCAGTTCTTC. It translates to CASSPRVLGEINEQFF.

This clone was seen at least ten times. This chain joins TRBV6-1 and TRBJ2-7, with 7 bases matching TRBD1. Germline V gene sequence: CDR1 MNHNS, CDR2 SASEGT. The CDR3 totals 16 residues. Trimming cost V 5 bases and J 5 bases; bases outside gene matches: 15. The CDR3 region is CASSKEEKRGRNEQYF. CDR3 DNA sequence: TGTGCCAGCAGTAAAGAGGAAAAAAGGGGGCGCAACGAGCAGTACTTC.

V usage is TRBV7-5 and J usage is TRBJ2-7; TRBD1 reflects the table's D call only, with no check against the DNA. TRBV7-5 is described as a pseudogene. The CDR3 sequence is 17 residues long. CDR3 in amino acids: CVRSHNYRARKPYEQYF. The CDR3, as DNA: TGTGTCAGAAGCCACAACTACAGGGCTCGAAAACCGTACGAGCAGTACTTC.

The chain has TRBV4-2 and TRBJ2-2; D is possibly TRBD2 (7 bases). This CDR3 is built from 15 residues. Germline assignment: CDR1 LGHNA and CDR2 YNFKEQ. The V and J ends lost 4 bases and 7 bases respectively, with 16 bases between them. CDR3 residues: CASSPGRGHGGELFF. Here the CDR3 DNA reads TGTGCCAGCAGCCCCGGGCGGGGGCACGGCGGGGAGCTGTTTTTT.

Concerning this clone itself: The junction departs from germline at one end; a sequencing error may be responsible. The genes are TRBV7-7 and TRBJ2-7; D may be TRBD1 (6 bases). There are 16 residues in the CDR3. CDR1 and CDR2 from the germline V gene are SSHAT and FNYEAQ (reference sequence). The CDR3 bases are TGTGCTAGCAGCTTAGACAGGCCAGCGAGCTCCTACGAGCAGTACTTC. Protein product: CASSLDRPASSYEQYF.

This clone has just one count. Here the CDR3 DNA reads TGTGCCAGCAGATGGGGACAGAGCTACGAGCAGTACTTC. This gives the protein CASRWGQSYEQYF. The chain employs TRBV12-3 or TRBV12-4 and TRBJ2-7; TRBD1 aligns across 7 bases. J lost 3 bases, V lost 6 bases, and 5 bases had no gene match. The CDR3 has 13 residues.

The genes are TRBV2 and TRBJ2-3; 9 bases map to TRBD1. In germline, CDR1 is SNHLY, CDR2 FYNNEI. The CDR3 is made up of 14 amino acids. J was trimmed by 4 bases and V by 6 bases; bases with no gene match: 5. Written as DNA, the CDR3 is TGTGCCAGCAGGGCCGGGACAGGGTCAGATACGCAGTATTTT. This sequence encodes CASRAGTGSDTQYF.

The chain couples TRBV7-2 to TRBJ1-5, with a tentative D call TRBD1 (5 bases). V was trimmed by 2 bases and J by 3 bases, leaving 11 bases between them. Germline V gene data show CDR1 as SGHTA and CDR2 as FQGNSA. CDR3 length: 15 residues. CDR3 protein: CASSLSGRDNQPQHF. The CDR3 bases are TGTGCCAGCAGCTTAAGTGGCAGGGACAATCAGCCCCAGCATTTT.

The V and J genes are TRBV7-2 and TRBJ2-5, with 8 bases aligning to TRBD2. This CDR3 spans 15 amino acids. J gave up 2 bases and V 5 bases, and 7 bases lay outside the gene matches. Germline CDR1 is SGHTA and CDR2 is FQGNSA. CDR3 coding DNA: TGTGCCAGCAGCCTTAGGACTAGCCGTCAAGAGACCCAGTACTTC. Protein sequence: CASSLRTSRQETQYF. The variable domain in full, with the rest retrieved from reference TRBV7-2 and TRBJ2-5, is GAGVSQSPSNKVTEKGKDVELRCDPISGHTALYWYRQSLGQGLEFLIYFQGNSAPDKSGLPSDRFSAERTGGSVSTLTIQRTQQEDSAVYLCASSLRTSRQETQYFGPGTRLLVL.

The chain combines TRBV6-1 with TRBJ1-2; 8 nucleotides match TRBD1. The J segment lost 4 bases and the V segment lost 5 bases, leaving 6 bases of the junction unmatched. CDR1 is MNHNS and CDR2 is SASEGT in the germline V gene. The CDR3 loop spans 14 amino acids. CDR3 bases: TGTGCCAGCAGTCGGGACAGGACCAGCTATGGCTACACCTTC. Translating gives CASSRDRTSYGYTF.